One sample yielded the 29 T cell receptor beta chains listed below, sequenced in a study of blood T cell repertoires in COVID-19. This table comes from immunoSEQ multiplex PCR, and its TCRdb copy is limited to in-frame clones, with some not included. Among 55,000 to 70,000 clones listed, 60% to 85% were seen once. Sequenced input: peripheral blood. The receptor set was obtained from a human donor in a cohort sampled during active COVID-19.

The count of this clone is one. The V and J genes are TRBV24-1 and TRBJ2-1; no reliable D call. V lost 6 bases and J lost 3, with 8 bases in between. CDR1 and CDR2 from the germline V gene are KGHDR and SFDVKD. CDR3 size: 13 residues. CDR3: CATSRENYNEQFF. The CDR3 DNA sequence: TGTGCCACCAGTCGCGAGAACTACAATGAGCAGTTCTTC.

The V call is TRBV19, the J call TRBJ1-5; 9 bases match TRBD1. CDR3 length: 16 amino acids. Looked up from germline, CDR1 is LNHDA and CDR2 is SQIVND (reference sequence). Losses at the gene ends were 4 bases for V and 7 bases for J; bases not matched to a gene: 11. The CDR3 reads CASSRGQGTLRQPQHF. The CDR3 nucleotides are TGTGCCAGTAGTAGGGGACAGGGAACTCTTAGGCAGCCCCAGCATTTT.

The chain combines TRBV20-1 with TRBJ1-2; 8 nucleotides agree with TRBD1. The CDR3 is made up of 16 amino acids. The germline V gene has CDR1 DFQATT and CDR2 SNEGSKA (reference sequence). V was clipped by 3 bases and J by 2 bases; unmatched bases: 11. CDR3 nucleotide sequence: TGCAGTGCTAGTGGTGGCAGGGGGCTTGGAAACTATGGCTACACCTTC. This codes for CSASGGRGLGNYGYTF.

This clone was counted many times. The chain joins TRBV5-8 to TRBJ1-2; D is perhaps TRBD1 (5 bases). CDR1 SGHTS and CDR2 YDEGEE come from the germline V gene. The V end lost 1 base, the J end lost 6 bases, and 10 bases lay between the germline ends. The CDR3 runs to 13 residues. In DNA form, the CDR3 reads TGTGCCAGCAGCTTGCCAGGGATACATGGCTACACCTTC. This codes for CASSLPGIHGYTF.

V is TRBV27 and J is TRBJ2-7, with D possibly matching TRBD1 (6 bases). The germline V gene has CDR1 MNHEY and CDR2 SMNVEV (reference sequence). Trimming left V 8 bases short and J 3 bases short, with 11 bases between. This CDR3 comprises 12 residues. The CDR3 is CASWDKYYEQYF. The CDR3 DNA reads as TGTGCCAGCTGGGACAAATACTACGAGCAGTACTTC.

The chain couples TRBV10-3 to TRBJ2-1; 8 nucleotides agree with TRBD2. V was clipped by 2 bases and J by 6 bases; unmatched bases: 12. CDR3 size: 17 residues. From germline, CDR1 is ENHRY and CDR2 SYGVKD. The CDR3 DNA is TGTGCCATCAGTGAGCCGGGGGGGCGGGGGCCCATCAATGAGCAGTTCTTC. Amino acid sequence: CAISEPGGRGPINEQFF.

In this sample, this clone turned up once. This rearrangement joins TRBV7-9 to TRBJ1-2, with TRBD1 matching 7 bases. The germline gives CDR1 SEHNR, CDR2 FQNEAQ (reference sequence). This CDR3 is built from 15 residues. Trimming took 5 bases from V and 4 from J; bases not matched to a gene: 10. The CDR3: CASSDGTAHFYGYTF. As DNA, the CDR3 is TGTGCCAGCAGCGATGGGACAGCTCACTTCTATGGCTACACCTTC.

V and J are TRBV5-6 and TRBJ2-1; 12 nucleotides align to TRBD2. Trimming cost V 2 bases and J 7 bases; bases outside gene matches: 10. There are 17 residues in the CDR3. Germline lookup yields CDR1 SGHDT and CDR2 YYEEEE. CDR3 region: CASSFSTSGSWGNEQFF. CDR3 DNA sequence: TGTGCCAGCAGCTTTTCGACTAGCGGGAGCTGGGGGAATGAGCAGTTCTTC.

This chain joins TRBV20-1 and TRBJ1-2, with 10 bases identical to TRBD1. The V gene end was trimmed by 6 bases and the J gene end by 7 bases; junction bases not matched to a gene: 2. CDR1 and CDR2 from the germline V gene are DFQATT and SNEGSKA (reference sequence). This CDR3 has 11 amino acids. CDR3 sequence reads: CSARTGGGYTF. DNA for the CDR3: TGCAGTGCAAGGACAGGGGGTGGCTACACCTTC.

About this clone: Relative to the germline gene, one junction end is altered; a read error may explain this. J is TRBJ2-2 and V is TRBV19; D unclear. This CDR3 has 15 amino acids. The germline V gene encodes CDR1 LNHDA and CDR2 SQIVND (reference sequence). The CDR3 here is CASRIVRGYRGELFF. The CDR3 region has the DNA TGTGCCAGTAGAATAGTTCGTGGATACAGAGGGGAGCTGTTTTTT.

The chain carries TRBV19 and TRBJ1-5; no clear D. There are 14 residues in the CDR3. CDR1 LNHDA and CDR2 SQIVND come from the germline V gene (reference sequence). The ends were cut back, 3 bases at V and 4 bases at J, with 10 bases in the middle. The CDR3 coding sequence is TGTGCCAGTAGTATTTACAAGATTAATCAGCCCCAGCATTTT. This sequence encodes CASSIYKINQPQHF. The entire variable domain, with the rest obtained from reference TRBV19 and TRBJ1-5, is as follows: DGGITQSPKYLFRKEGQNVTLSCEQNLNHDAMYWYRQDPGQGLRLIYYSQIVNDFQKGDIAEGYSVSREKKESFPLTVTSAQKNPTAFYLCASSIYKINQPQHFGDGTRLSIL.

This clone has just one count. The chain joins TRBV7-9 to TRBJ2-7, with 10 bases fitting TRBD1. This CDR3 region has 16 residues. With V trimmed by 4 bases and J by 5 bases, 11 bases remained unmatched. CDR1 is SEHNR and CDR2 is FQNEAQ in the germline V gene (reference sequence). The chain's CDR3 is CASSYQLGTGDHEQYF. The CDR3 coding sequence is TGTGCCAGCAGCTACCAACTAGGGACAGGGGACCACGAGCAGTACTTC.

This chain links TRBV7-8 with TRBJ1-2, with a possible D match to TRBD1 (5 bases). Germline assignment: CDR1 SGHVS and CDR2 FQNEAQ. Trimming took off 0 bases at V and 1 base at J, with 9 bases between the two ends. The CDR3 extends over 15 amino acids. The CDR3 DNA reads TGTGCCAGCAGCTTAGCGCGGGGGATTAACTATGGCTACACCTTC. It specifies CASSLARGINYGYTF.

The genes are TRBV30 and TRBJ1-1; D not resolved. Germline V CDR1 and CDR2: GTSNPN, SVGIG (reference sequence). V was trimmed by 0 bases and J by 12 bases, leaving 14 bases between them. CDR3 length: 12 residues. CDR3 coding DNA: TGTGCCTGGAGTGTATCCGGGCGCGGGACTTTCTTT. Protein: CAWSVSGRGTFF.

This clone appeared a single time. This rearrangement joins TRBV24-1 to TRBJ2-5, with D possibly being TRBD1 (6 bases). Germline lookup yields CDR1 KGHDR and CDR2 SFDVKD. The V end was cut by 4 bases, the J end by 5 bases, with 19 bases between. CDR3 length: 16 amino acids. Here the CDR3 reads CATSEAGRGQVETQYF. The CDR3 nucleotides read TGTGCCACCAGTGAGGCCGGCAGGGGTCAGGTGGAGACCCAGTACTTC.

The chain couples TRBV9 to TRBJ2-7; 9 nucleotides match TRBD1. The CDR3 is 15 amino acids. Germline V gives CDR1 SGDLS, CDR2 YYNGEE. The ends lost 0 bases at V and 5 bases at J; junction bases unmatched: 6. CDR3: CASSVAVGQGHEQYF. CDR3 DNA sequence: TGTGCCAGCAGCGTAGCGGTGGGACAGGGCCACGAGCAGTACTTC. The variable domain in full, with the rest retrieved from reference TRBV9 and TRBJ2-7, is DSGVTQTPKHLITATGQRVTLRCSPRSGDLSVYWYQQSLDQGLQFLIQYYNGEERAKGNILERFSAQQFPDLHSELNLSSLELGDSALYFCASSVAVGQGHEQYFGPGTRLTVT.

The rearrangement uses TRBV12-3 or TRBV12-4 and TRBJ1-5, with D uncertain. Trimming removed 1 base at V and 7 bases at J, with 8 bases between. The CDR3 sequence is 13 residues long. DNA for the CDR3: TGTGCCAGCAGTTTAGATGCGGGACAGCCCCAGCATTTT. Its translation is CASSLDAGQPQHF.

This clone has just one count. The chain recombines TRBV4-3 with TRBJ2-1; D is perhaps TRBD1 (5 bases). With 0 bases removed from V and 15 bases from J, the gap between germline ends came to 18 bases. This CDR3 spans 14 amino acids. Germline assignment: CDR1 LGHNA and CDR2 YSLEER. The DNA of the CDR3 is TGCGCCAGCAGCCAAGATTTAGTGGGGCTCCTGACGTTCTTC. Translating gives CASSQDLVGLLTFF.

This chain links TRBV6-5 with TRBJ2-7, with 9 positions matching TRBD2. Per the germline V gene, CDR1 is MNHEY and CDR2 is SVGAGI. This CDR3 region has 12 residues. Unmatched junction bases numbered 3, after V lost 6 bases and J lost 6 bases. CDR3 sequence: CASSKTSGEQYF. The CDR3 bases are TGTGCCAGCAGCAAGACTAGCGGCGAGCAGTACTTC.

The rearrangement links TRBV19 to TRBJ1-2; 11 nucleotides match TRBD1. This CDR3 spans 18 amino acids. V trimming: 4 bases; J trimming: 2 bases; junction bases outside the gene matches: 12. From germline, CDR1 is LNHDA and CDR2 SQIVND (reference sequence). CDR3 amino acids: CASSTILVRDRGNYGYTF. In nucleotides, the CDR3 is TGTGCCAGTAGTACCATACTCGTCCGGGACAGGGGGAACTATGGCTACACCTTC.

The rearrangement joins TRBV28 to TRBJ1-1, with 11 bases fitting TRBD1. The CDR3 contains 17 residues. Germline lookup yields CDR1 MDHEN and CDR2 SYDVKM. The trim removed 5 bases at V and 6 bases at J, leaving 14 bases unmatched. The CDR3 region is CASSARPPGTGGPEAFF. The CDR3 DNA reads TGTGCCAGCAGTGCCCGCCCGCCCGGGACAGGGGGGCCTGAAGCTTTCTTT.

The chain employs TRBV28 and TRBJ2-1, with TRBD1 matching 8 bases. Germline V gene sequence: CDR1 MDHEN, CDR2 SYDVKM. J lost 3 bases, V lost 4 bases, and 11 bases had no gene match. This CDR3 spans 17 amino acids. The CDR3 DNA reads TGTGCCAGCAGTTACCCGGGCAGGGGGCTAAGCTACAATGAGCAGTTCTTC. It encodes CASSYPGRGLSYNEQFF. Full variable domain (remainder filled in from reference TRBV28 and TRBJ2-1): DVKVTQSSRYLVKRTGEKVFLECVQDMDHENMFWYRQDPGLGLRLIYFSYDVKMKEKGDIPEGYSVSREKKERFSLILESASTNQTSMYLCASSYPGRGLSYNEQFFGPGTRLTVL.

This clone was recorded once. The gene calls are TRBV28 and TRBJ1-3; D may be TRBD1 (5 bases). This CDR3 is 15 amino acids long. V was cut by 6 bases and J by 0 bases, with 12 bases left in between. Germline CDR1 MDHEN, CDR2 SYDVKM. The CDR3, as DNA: TGTGCCAGCAGCCACCGACAGATCTCTGGAAACACCATATATTTT. Protein sequence: CASSHRQISGNTIYF.

The V gene is TRBV6-5, the J gene TRBJ1-2; 7 bases line up with TRBD1. After removal of 1 base from V and 5 bases from J, the junction contained 7 bases not matched to a gene. Germline V gene sequence: CDR1 MNHEY, CDR2 SVGAGI. The length of the CDR3 is 15 residues. The CDR3 loop is CASSYWQGVGYGYTF. The CDR3 DNA reads TGTGCCAGCAGTTACTGGCAGGGGGTAGGGTATGGCTACACCTTC.

V is TRBV7-2 and J is TRBJ2-7; D is perhaps TRBD1 (5 bases). CDR3 length: 16 amino acids. Germline CDR1 is SGHTA and CDR2 is FQGNSA. Trimming removed 2 bases at V and 1 base at J, with 15 bases between. The CDR3 reads CASSLRAQGRSYEQYF. In DNA form, the CDR3 reads TGTGCCAGCAGCTTAAGGGCCCAGGGCCGATCCTACGAGCAGTACTTC.

The CDR3 reads CASSVPRDRGSGGYTF. The CDR3 DNA reads TGTGCCAGCAGCGTACCCCGGGACAGGGGTTCGGGCGGCTACACCTTC. This sequence joins TRBV9 and TRBJ1-2; TRBD1 agrees at 10 bases. This CDR3 region has 16 residues. Germline-derived CDR1 and CDR2 are SGDLS and YYNGEE. V trimming: 1 base; J trimming: 8 bases; junction bases outside the gene matches: 11.

This chain connects TRBV7-2 to TRBJ2-7, with D possibly TRBD1 on 5 matching bases. The V and J ends lost 2 bases and 3 bases respectively, with 11 bases between them. The CDR3 contains 14 residues. CDR1 is SGHTA and CDR2 is FQGNSA in the germline V gene. CDR3 DNA: TGTGCCAGCAGCTTACTCGGACAAGTCTACGAGCAGTACTTC. Its translation: CASSLLGQVYEQYF.

This chain joins TRBV7-9 and TRBJ2-7, with TRBD1 matching 7 bases. CDR1 is SEHNR, CDR2 FQNEAQ, per germline (reference sequence). The J segment lost 2 bases and the V segment lost 6 bases, leaving 10 bases of the junction unmatched. There are 15 residues in the CDR3. CDR3 residues: CASSSGQVRTYEQYF. CDR3 coding DNA: TGTGCCAGCAGTTCTGGACAGGTTCGGACCTACGAGCAGTACTTC.

The rearrangement uses TRBV27 and TRBJ1-6, with D possibly matching TRBD1 (6 bases). The V end lost 2 bases, the J end lost 4 bases, and 21 bases lay between the germline ends. The CDR3 consists of 19 residues. Looked up from germline, CDR1 is MNHEY and CDR2 is SMNVEV (reference sequence). CDR3 sequence: CASSLASGQKTPYNSPLHF. CDR3 sequence (DNA): TGTGCCAGCAGTTTAGCCTCTGGACAGAAAACTCCTTATAATTCACCCCTCCACTTT.